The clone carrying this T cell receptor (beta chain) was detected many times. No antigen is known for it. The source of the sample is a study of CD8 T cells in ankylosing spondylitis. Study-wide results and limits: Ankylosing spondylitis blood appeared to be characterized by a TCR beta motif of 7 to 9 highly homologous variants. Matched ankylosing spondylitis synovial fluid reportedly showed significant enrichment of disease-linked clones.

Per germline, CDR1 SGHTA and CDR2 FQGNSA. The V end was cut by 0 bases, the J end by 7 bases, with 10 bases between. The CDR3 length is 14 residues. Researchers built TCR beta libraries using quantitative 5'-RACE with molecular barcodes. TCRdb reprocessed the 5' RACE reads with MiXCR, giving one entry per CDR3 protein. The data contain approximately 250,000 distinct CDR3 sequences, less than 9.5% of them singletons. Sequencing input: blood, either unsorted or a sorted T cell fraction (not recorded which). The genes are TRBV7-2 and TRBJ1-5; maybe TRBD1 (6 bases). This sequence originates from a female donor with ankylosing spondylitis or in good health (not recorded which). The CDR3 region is CASSLAERGQPQHF. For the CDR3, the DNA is TGTGCCAGCAGCTTAGCGGAAAGGGGGCAGCCCCAGCATTTT.